The 14 T cell receptor beta chains in this list originate from one sample, sequenced in a study of cytomegalovirus exposure and HLA in healthy donors. Libraries were prepared by immunoSEQ multiplex PCR; TCRdb keeps only in-frame clonotypes and omits some of them. Of over 250,000 clones in the sample, just over 85% were seen once. What was sequenced was PBMCs. The receptors originated from a woman under 30 in good health and CMV-seronegative.

This chain links TRBV28 with TRBJ2-7, with 10 bases identical to TRBD2. CDR3 size: 14 residues. Germline CDR1 MDHEN, CDR2 SYDVKM. The junction had 10 bases not matched to a gene; V was cut back by 6 bases and J by 8 bases. The CDR3 sequence is CASSSGTSEYQQYF. CDR3 sequence (DNA): TGTGCCAGCAGCTCCGGGACTAGCGAATATCAGCAGTACTTC.

This chain joins TRBV6-1 and TRBJ2-1, with 8 nucleotides matching TRBD2. There are 14 residues in the CDR3. J lost 6 bases, V lost 5 bases, and 6 bases had no gene match. Germline assignment: CDR1 MNHNS and CDR2 SASEGT. CDR3 DNA: TGTGCCAGCAGTCCCAGACTAGCGCCCAATGAGCAGTTCTTC. Amino acid sequence: CASSPRLAPNEQFF.

The chain couples TRBV7-9 to TRBJ1-1; D not certain. Between the trimmed V and J ends, which lost 5 bases and 1 base, there was a span of 11 bases. CDR1 SEHNR and CDR2 FQNEAQ come from the germline V gene (reference sequence). The CDR3 contains 14 residues. The DNA for the CDR3 is TGTGCCAGCAGCCCCCGGCGGGGGAACACTGAAGCTTTCTTT. Residues: CASSPRRGNTEAFF.

This chain connects TRBV7-9 to TRBJ2-3; a weak D match, TRBD1 (6 bases). V was pared by 5 bases and J by 11 bases, with 14 bases between. In germline, CDR1 is SEHNR, CDR2 FQNEAQ (reference sequence). The CDR3 runs 12 residues. The CDR3 is CASSAGDFGQYF. The CDR3 nucleotides read TGTGCCAGCAGCGCAGGGGATTTCGGGCAGTATTTT.

The chain employs TRBV7-8 and TRBJ2-7; D remains unclear. Germline CDR1 reads SGHVS; CDR2 reads FQNEAQ. This CDR3 is 14 amino acids long. Deletions cut 2 bases from V and 5 bases from J, with 13 bases between. The DNA of the CDR3 is TGTGCCAGCAGCTTATTGGAGAGACCGCACGAGCAGTACTTC. Its protein product is CASSLLERPHEQYF.

The genes are TRBV5-1 and TRBJ1-2, with D hard to call. The CDR3 spans 14 residues. The germline V and J ends were trimmed by 0 bases and 0 bases, with 6 bases remaining between them. Per germline, CDR1 SGHRS and CDR2 YFSETQ. This chain's CDR3 is CASSLDRANYGYTF. The CDR3, as DNA: TGCGCCAGCAGCTTGGACCGGGCTAACTATGGCTACACCTTC.

J is TRBJ2-3 and V is TRBV9, with unresolved D. The CDR3 spans 15 residues. Between the trimmed V and J ends, which lost 0 bases and 2 bases, there was a span of 10 bases. From germline, CDR1 is SGDLS and CDR2 YYNGEE. CDR3 region: CASSVAGGSTDTQYF. CDR3 nucleotide sequence: TGTGCCAGCAGCGTAGCTGGCGGCTCCACAGATACGCAGTATTTT.

The chain couples TRBV7-2 to TRBJ2-1; 9 nucleotides agree with TRBD2. Germline CDR1 and CDR2: SGHTA and FQGNSA. The junction had 5 bases not matched to a gene; V was cut back by 3 bases and J by 11 bases. The CDR3 covers 13 residues. CDR3 DNA sequence: TGTGCCAGCAGCTTGACTAGCGGCCATCAGCAGTTCTTC. It is translated as CASSLTSGHQQFF.

In DNA, the CDR3 is TGTGCCAGCAGGTTTATCAACACCGGGGAGCTGTTTTTT. It specifies CASRFINTGELFF. This rearrangement joins TRBV11-3 to TRBJ2-2, with D unresolved. In germline, CDR1 is SGHNT, CDR2 YENEEA. Trimming removed 6 bases from V and 2 bases from J, with 7 bases in between. The CDR3 is 13 residues long. The full variable domain, its missing parts supplied by reference TRBV11-3 and TRBJ2-2, is EAGVVQSPRYKIIEKKQPVAFWCNPISGHNTLYWYLQNLGQGPELLIRYENEEAVDDSQLPKDRFSAERLKGVDSTLKIQPAELGDSAVYLCASRFINTGELFFGEGSRLTVL.

This chain joins TRBV30 and TRBJ1-2; 7 bases are a match to TRBD1. Germline V gene data show CDR1 as GTSNPN and CDR2 as SVGIG (reference sequence). V was pared by 0 bases and J by 7 bases, with 5 bases of the junction left unmatched. The CDR3 has 13 residues. CDR3 amino acids: CAWSVEGALGYTF. The CDR3 DNA sequence: TGTGCCTGGAGTGTAGAGGGGGCTCTTGGCTACACCTTC. Filled out from reference TRBV30 and TRBJ1-2, the complete variable domain reads SQTIHQWPATLVQPVGSPLSLECTVEGTSNPNLYWYRQAAGRGLQLLFYSVGIGQISSEVPQNLSASRPQDRQFILSSKKLLLSDSGFYLCAWSVEGALGYTFGSGTRLTVV.

V is TRBV5-4 and J is TRBJ1-4; TRBD1 matches at 7 bases. The V segment lost 4 bases and the J segment 8 bases; nucleotides outside the gene matches: 11. Germline V gene lookup returns CDR1 SGHNT and CDR2 YYREEE (reference sequence). This CDR3 is 15 amino acids long. This CDR3 reads CASSPGGQGGEKLFF. CDR3 DNA: TGTGCCAGCAGCCCGGGAGGGCAGGGGGGGGAAAAACTGTTTTTT.

This sequence joins TRBV10-2 and TRBJ1-1; D gene uncertain. With 2 bases removed from V and 7 bases from J, the gap between germline ends came to 8 bases. There are 12 residues in the CDR3. Germline loops: CDR1 WSHSY, CDR2 SAAADI. The CDR3: CASSERGFEAFF. DNA of the CDR3: TGCGCCAGCAGTGAGAGAGGGTTTGAAGCTTTCTTT.

To note about this clone: An end of the junction differs from the germline gene, which may be a read error. The V call is TRBV7-7, the J call TRBJ2-5, with a possible D match to TRBD1 (5 bases). This CDR3 is 15 amino acids long. CDR1 is SSHAT and CDR2 is FNYEAQ in the germline V gene (reference sequence). The CDR3 region is CASSSGGANQETQYF. Here the CDR3 DNA reads TGTGCTAGCAGCTCCGGTGGGGCCAATCAAGAGACCCAGTACTTC.

This chain uses TRBV7-9 with TRBJ1-1; D remains unclear. CDR3 length: 12 amino acids. Trimming shortened V by 10 bases and J by 10 bases, and 19 bases separated the two germline ends. Germline CDR1 reads SEHNR; CDR2 reads FQNEAQ (reference sequence). The chain's CDR3 is CANAGNSEVAFF. CDR3 sequence (DNA): TGTGCCAACGCGGGGAATTCGGAAGTAGCTTTCTTT.